One sample yielded the 24 T cell receptor beta chains listed below, sequenced in a study of spatial heterogeneity in lung cancer. As for time point: blood at routine non-recurrence follow-up after resection. Material for sequencing was whole RNA from tumor, nontumor lung or frozen PBMC, left unsorted. One entry per CDR3 protein results from TCRdb running MiXCR on the 5' RACE reads. The table has under 150,000 distinct CDR3 sequences, 12% seen once. Sample: PBMCs, taken at follow-up. The origin of the receptors is a male donor with early-stage non-small cell lung cancer.

This clonotype showed up just a few times. The gene calls are TRBV20-1 and TRBJ2-1; TRBD1 aligns across 9 bases. The V and J ends lost 3 bases and 8 bases, in that order; junction bases with no gene match: 14. The CDR3 extends over 16 amino acids. Germline assignment: CDR1 DFQATT and CDR2 SNEGSKA (reference sequence). CDR3 amino acids: CSASTLGTGSFDEQFF. The CDR3 coding sequence is TGCAGTGCTAGCACACTCGGGACAGGGAGTTTTGATGAGCAGTTCTTC.

This clonotype has a count of ten or more. The genes are TRBV5-4 and TRBJ1-2; 7 bases align to TRBD1. The CDR3 contains 14 residues. Germline assignment: CDR1 SGHNT and CDR2 YYREEE (reference sequence). V shed 5 bases, J shed 4 bases, and the junction held 8 bases outside the gene matches. CDR3 sequence: CASRPGTDLYGYTF. The DNA of the CDR3 is TGTGCCAGCAGGCCCGGGACAGACCTCTATGGCTACACCTTC.

This clonotype was found many times. This rearrangement joins TRBV4-2 to TRBJ1-4; weak D call: TRBD1 (6 bases). Germline CDR1 is LGHNA and CDR2 is YNFKEQ. Trimming shortened V by 6 bases and J by 8 bases, and 25 bases separated the two germline ends. This CDR3 comprises 17 residues. As DNA, the CDR3 is TGTGCCAGCAGTCAACAGGGTCCGCCATCAGTAGTGGAAAAACTGTTTTTT. It codes for CASSQQGPPSVVEKLFF.

The table lists this clonotype with many counts. The V call is TRBV10-3, the J call TRBJ2-1, with unresolved D. The germline gives CDR1 ENHRY, CDR2 SYGVKD. V was clipped by 3 bases and J by 3 bases, with 9 bases between them. The CDR3 runs 14 residues. The CDR3 DNA is TGTGCCATCAGTGATCGGCAGGACTACAATGAGCAGTTCTTC. Protein: CAISDRQDYNEQFF.

This clonotype was seen ten or more times. V and J are TRBV15 and TRBJ1-5; D is uncertain. Germline CDR1 LNHNV, CDR2 YYDKDF (reference sequence). V was cut by 0 bases and J by 7 bases, with 7 bases left in between. The length of the CDR3 is 13 residues. The CDR3 sequence is CATSRDLGQPQHF. The CDR3 DNA reads as TGTGCCACCAGCAGAGATCTGGGGCAGCCCCAGCATTTT. Filled out from reference TRBV15 and TRBJ1-5, the complete variable domain reads DAMVIQNPRYQVTQFGKPVTLSCSQTLNHNVMYWYQQKSSQAPKLLFHYYDKDFNNEADTPDNFQSRRPNTSFCFLDIRSPGLGDTAMYLCATSRDLGQPQHFGDGTRLSIL.

This clonotype was counted a single time. The chain uses TRBV5-1 and TRBJ1-6, with 7 positions matching TRBD1. Germline V gene data show CDR1 as SGHRS and CDR2 as YFSETQ. This CDR3 region has 18 residues. V shed 0 bases, J shed 14 bases, and the junction held 20 bases outside the gene matches. In DNA, the CDR3 is TGCGCCAGCAGCTTGGTCCCCCAGACAGGGCCAACAGTGTTATCCCTCCACTTT. Encoded protein: CASSLVPQTGPTVLSLHF.

V is TRBV6-6 and J is TRBJ2-5; 9 positions agree with TRBD2. CDR1 and CDR2 from the germline V gene are MNHNY and SVGAGI (reference sequence). The CDR3 has 17 residues. With 1 base clipped from V and 8 bases from J, the junction kept 14 bases outside the gene matches. CDR3: CASSYYPSGETKTTQYF. As DNA, the CDR3 is TGTGCCAGCAGTTACTACCCTAGCGGGGAAACCAAGACCACCCAGTACTTC.

This clonotype has ten or more counts. The J gene is TRBJ1-5, the V gene TRBV12-3 or TRBV12-4, with no clear D. V lost 5 bases and J lost 5, with 16 bases in between. The CDR3 has 15 amino acids. CDR3 in DNA: TGTGCCAGCAGTGCCCGAGGAGGGATGGATCAGCCCCAGCATTTT. As protein: CASSARGGMDQPQHF.

Comment on this clonotype: Sequence at one end of the junction differs from germline and may be a read error. The rearrangement links TRBV5-1 to TRBJ1-2, with D possibly matching TRBD1 (5 bases). Germline V gene lookup returns CDR1 SGHRS and CDR2 YFSETQ. This CDR3 comprises 13 residues. CDR3 region: CASRLGEGYGYTF. CDR3 sequence (DNA): TGCGCCAGCAGGTTGGGTGAGGGGTATGGCTACACCTTC. Supplemented by reference TRBV5-1 and TRBJ1-2, the full variable domain reads KAGVTQTPRYLIKTRGQQVTLSCSPISGHRSVSWYQQTPGQGLQFLFEYFSETQRNKGNFPGRFSGRQFSNSRSEMNVSTLELGDSALYLCASRLGEGYGYTFGSGTRLTVV.

This clonotype came up many times. The V call is TRBV12-3 or TRBV12-4, the J call TRBJ1-2; possible D gene TRBD1, 6 bases. The germline V and J ends were trimmed by 8 bases and 1 base, with 8 bases remaining between them. The CDR3 consists of 12 residues. CDR3 nucleotides: TGTGCCAGCGCAGGGGTTAACTATGGCTACACCTTC. Its translation is CASAGVNYGYTF.

This clonotype was seen repeatedly, ten times or more. The CDR3 nucleotides are TGTGCCAGCAGTTTGCCCGGGAATCAGCCCCAGCATTTT. Protein sequence: CASSLPGNQPQHF. V is TRBV28 and J is TRBJ1-5; D uncertain. The CDR3 runs 13 residues. V dropped 3 bases and J dropped 4 bases, with 7 bases sitting between them. CDR1 is MDHEN, CDR2 SYDVKM, per germline.

This clonotype was counted many times. This chain links TRBV20-1 with TRBJ2-2; possibly TRBD1 for D (5 bases). CDR1 and CDR2 (germline): DFQATT, SNEGSKA (reference sequence). V was shortened by 6 bases and J by 2 bases, with 13 bases between the two germline ends. CDR3 size: 14 residues. As DNA, the CDR3 is TGCAGTGCCAAGGACAAGGTTAACACCGGGGAGCTGTTTTTT. Residues: CSAKDKVNTGELFF.

This clonotype was detected a few times. This chain uses TRBV20-1 with TRBJ2-7; D is undetermined. Trimming left V 3 bases short and J 1 base short, with 13 bases between. The CDR3 has 14 residues. Per germline, CDR1 DFQATT and CDR2 SNEGSKA (reference sequence). The CDR3, as DNA: TGCAGTGCTAGTTCTGGGTACTTATCCTACGAGCAGTACTTC. This translates into CSASSGYLSYEQYF.

The chain links TRBV5-5 to TRBJ2-7; TRBD1 is a possible D gene (6 bases). This CDR3 spans 14 amino acids. From germline, CDR1 is SGHKS and CDR2 YYEKEE (reference sequence). The V and J ends lost 4 bases and 1 base respectively, with 12 bases between them. Here the CDR3 reads CASSMDSRSYEQYF. In DNA form, the CDR3 reads TGTGCCAGCAGCATGGACAGCCGGTCCTACGAGCAGTACTTC. The full variable domain, completed using reference TRBV5-5 and TRBJ2-7, is DAGVTQSPTHLIKTRGQQVTLRCSPISGHKSVSWYQQVLGQGPQFIFQYYEKEERGRGNFPDRFSARQFPNYSSELNVNALLLGDSALYLCASSMDSRSYEQYFGPGTRLTVT.

The sample holds many counts of this clonotype. The V gene is TRBV4-2, the J gene TRBJ1-5; D may be TRBD1 (5 bases). V gave up 0 bases and J gave up 0 bases, with 9 bases separating them. The CDR3 is made up of 16 amino acids. CDR1 and CDR2 (germline): LGHNA, YNFKEQ. The CDR3 nucleotides read TGTGCCAGCAGCCAAGATCTCCAGGGTAGCAATCAGCCCCAGCATTTT. This sequence encodes CASSQDLQGSNQPQHF.

This rearrangement joins TRBV7-3 to TRBJ1-1; D is possibly TRBD1 (6 bases). Germline V gene sequence: CDR1 SGHTA, CDR2 FQGTGA. Trimming cost V 1 base and J 4 bases, with 16 bases left between them. The CDR3 runs to 16 residues. The CDR3 here is CASSLSPRGTGTEAFF. CDR3 DNA: TGTGCCAGCAGCTTAAGCCCCAGGGGCACGGGCACTGAAGCTTTCTTT.

The rearrangement uses TRBV10-1 and TRBJ1-5; no definite D call. Germline V CDR1 and CDR2: WNHNN, SYGVQD (reference sequence). Trimming shortened V by 6 bases and J by 3 bases, and 12 bases separated the two germline ends. The CDR3 is 14 residues long. CDR3 DNA: TGCGCCAGCAGCGTGACCCGGACCAATCAGCCCCAGCATTTT. It codes for CASSVTRTNQPQHF.

The chain links TRBV7-9 to TRBJ1-6, with a possible D match to TRBD1 (6 bases). Trimming stripped 6 bases from V and 6 bases from J, with 9 bases between. The CDR3 sequence is 13 residues long. Germline CDR1 reads SEHNR; CDR2 reads FQNEAQ (reference sequence). Here the CDR3 reads CASRQGLNSPLHF. The CDR3, as DNA: TGTGCCAGCAGACAGGGTCTTAATTCACCCCTCCACTTT.

This clonotype appeared a few times. The V gene is TRBV3-1, the J gene TRBJ1-5, with TRBD1 matching 7 bases. The CDR3 runs to 15 residues. Losses at the gene ends were 4 bases for V and 4 bases for J; bases not matched to a gene: 7. Germline CDR1 reads LGHDT; CDR2 reads YNNKEL (reference sequence). CDR3 loop: CASSRYRGANQPQHF. In DNA form, the CDR3 reads TGTGCCAGCAGCCGCTACAGGGGAGCAAATCAGCCCCAGCATTTT. Full variable domain (remainder filled in from reference TRBV3-1 and TRBJ1-5): DTAVSQTPKYLVTQMGNDKSIKCEQNLGHDTMYWYKQDSKKFLKIMFSYNNKELIINETVPNRFSPKSPDKAHLNLHINSLELGDSAVYFCASSRYRGANQPQHFGDGTRLSIL.

This clonotype came up many times. The V call is TRBV20-1, the J call TRBJ2-3; D gene uncertain. The CDR3 is 13 residues long. Trimming shortened V by 3 bases and J by 1 base, and 8 bases separated the two germline ends. Germline CDR1 and CDR2: DFQATT and SNEGSKA (reference sequence). CDR3 amino acids: CSARWKGTDTQYF. CDR3 DNA sequence: TGCAGTGCTAGGTGGAAGGGCACAGATACGCAGTATTTT.

This chain joins TRBV7-2 and TRBJ2-1; D is perhaps TRBD1 (5 bases). This CDR3 region has 16 residues. The V gene lost 1 base and the J gene lost 5 bases, with 15 bases spanning the gap. In germline, CDR1 is SGHTA, CDR2 FQGNSA. Written as DNA, the CDR3 is TGTGCCAGCAGCTTAGGGGCTCGGCAGGGTAACAATGAGCAGTTCTTC. Translation gives CASSLGARQGNNEQFF.

The table lists this clonotype with a few counts. The rearrangement links TRBV29-1 to TRBJ1-1; 8 bases align to TRBD1. V shed 7 bases and J 1 base; nucleotides not matched to a gene: 5. Germline CDR1 SQVTM, CDR2 ANQGSEA. The CDR3 loop spans 13 amino acids. CDR3 nucleotide sequence: TGCAGCGGGGGGGACAGGCAGAACACTGAAGCTTTCTTT. This gives the protein CSGGDRQNTEAFF.

The table lists this clonotype with a few counts. The V and J genes are TRBV7-8 and TRBJ2-5; no clear D. V was cut by 5 bases and J by 8 bases, with 21 bases left in between. CDR3 length equals 15 residues. CDR1 is SGHVS, CDR2 FQNEAQ, per germline. As DNA, the CDR3 is TGTGCCAGCAGCCTAGAAAGTAGCCTTTCTAGAACCCAGTACTTC. This codes for CASSLESSLSRTQYF. Combining the CDR3 with reference TRBV7-8 and TRBJ2-5 gives the whole variable domain GAGVSQSPRYKVAKRGQDVALRCDPISGHVSLFWYQQALGQGPEFLTYFQNEAQLDKSGLPSDRFFAERPEGSVSTLKIQRTQQEDSAVYLCASSLESSLSRTQYFGPGTRLLVL.

J is TRBJ1-1 and V is TRBV6-5, with D hard to call. The CDR3 loop spans 19 amino acids. In germline, CDR1 is MNHEY, CDR2 SVGAGI. V lost 0 bases and J lost 5, with 25 bases in between. This chain's CDR3 is CASSYSSRREGIRGTEAFF. CDR3 in DNA: TGTGCCAGCAGTTACTCAAGCCGGAGGGAGGGCATTCGTGGTACTGAAGCTTTCTTT.